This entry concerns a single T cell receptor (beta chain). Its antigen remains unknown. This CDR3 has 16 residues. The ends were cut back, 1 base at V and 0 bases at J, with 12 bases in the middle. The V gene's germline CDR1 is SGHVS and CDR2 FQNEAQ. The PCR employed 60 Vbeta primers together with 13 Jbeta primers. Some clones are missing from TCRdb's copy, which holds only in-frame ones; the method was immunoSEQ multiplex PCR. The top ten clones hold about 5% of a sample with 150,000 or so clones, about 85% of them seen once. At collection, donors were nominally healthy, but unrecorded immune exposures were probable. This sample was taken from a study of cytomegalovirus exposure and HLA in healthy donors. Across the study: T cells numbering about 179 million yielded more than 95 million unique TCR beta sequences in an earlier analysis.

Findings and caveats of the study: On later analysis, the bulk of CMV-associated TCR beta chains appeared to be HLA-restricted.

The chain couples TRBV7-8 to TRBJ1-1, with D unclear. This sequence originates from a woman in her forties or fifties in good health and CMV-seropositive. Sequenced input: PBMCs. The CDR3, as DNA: TGTGCCAGCAGCTTAGAGGCAGGCAGTATGAACACTGAAGCTTTCTTT. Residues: CASSLEAGSMNTEAFF.